This TCR beta chain is drawn from a study of blood T cell repertoires in COVID-19. Sequencing was performed with immunoSEQ multiplex PCR; in TCRdb, only in-frame clones are kept and a portion is missing. The table lists 90,000 to 150,000 clones, approximately 80% of them singletons. Germline CDR1 and CDR2: LNHDA and SQIVND (reference sequence). The CDR3 length is 15 residues. Trimming removed 7 bases from V and 9 bases from J, with 22 bases in between. The sequence derives from a man aged 50 to 60 with acute or convalescent COVID-19. Sequenced material: peripheral blood. The chain couples TRBV19 to TRBJ1-5, with a weak D call TRBD1 (6 bases). The CDR3 protein is CASIPRGQTGVPQHF. The DNA of the CDR3 is TGTGCCAGTATACCCCGCGGACAGACTGGGGTGCCCCAGCATTTT.